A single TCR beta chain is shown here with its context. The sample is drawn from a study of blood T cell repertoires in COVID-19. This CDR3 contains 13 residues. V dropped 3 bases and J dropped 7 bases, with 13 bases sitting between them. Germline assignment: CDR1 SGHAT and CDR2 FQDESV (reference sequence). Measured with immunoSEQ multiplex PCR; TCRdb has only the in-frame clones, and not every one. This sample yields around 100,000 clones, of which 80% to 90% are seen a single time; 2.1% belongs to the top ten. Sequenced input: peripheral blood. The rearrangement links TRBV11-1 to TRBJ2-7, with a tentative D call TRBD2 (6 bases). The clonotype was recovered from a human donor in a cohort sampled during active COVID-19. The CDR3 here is CASSLEGFLEQYF. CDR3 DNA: TGTGCCAGCAGCTTGGAGGGGTTCCTGGAGCAGTACTTC.